The clone carrying this T cell receptor beta chain turned up a few times. Its antigen remains unidentified. Expressed TCRB transcripts were sequenced after all isolated RNA was converted to cDNA. TCRdb keeps only in-frame clones here, not all; method: immunoSEQ multiplex PCR. Of 240,000 or so clones detected, roughly 20% appear once; the ten largest clones hold 0.028%. The source of the sample is a study of beta chain features in type 1 diabetes. Regarding the study as a whole: Type 1 diabetes patients had TCRB CDR3s that were shorter (moderately but significantly so) in all four CD4+ subsets.

The ends lost 1 base at V and 3 bases at J; junction bases unmatched: 10. The CDR3 extends over 18 amino acids. Per the germline V gene, CDR1 is SGHNT and CDR2 is YYREEE (reference sequence). This clonotype was sampled from a woman in her thirties or forties with type 1 diabetes. Material: naive CD4+ T cells from blood. The chain joins TRBV5-4 to TRBJ2-6, with 7 bases aligning to TRBD1. CDR3 nucleotide sequence: TGTGCCAGCAGCTTGAATGGTCCGCAGGGGGTTGGGGCCAACGTCCTGACTTTC. Residues: CASSLNGPQGVGANVLTF.